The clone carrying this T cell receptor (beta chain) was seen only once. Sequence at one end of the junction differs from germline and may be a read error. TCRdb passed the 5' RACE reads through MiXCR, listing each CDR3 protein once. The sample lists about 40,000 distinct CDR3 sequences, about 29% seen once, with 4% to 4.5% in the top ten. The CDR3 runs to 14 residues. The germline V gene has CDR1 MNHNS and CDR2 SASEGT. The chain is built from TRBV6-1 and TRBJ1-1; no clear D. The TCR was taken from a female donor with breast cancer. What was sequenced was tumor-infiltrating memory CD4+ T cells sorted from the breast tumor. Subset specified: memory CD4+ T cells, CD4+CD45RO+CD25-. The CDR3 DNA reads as TGTACCAGCAGAGCCATGACGGCGAACACTGAAGCTTTCTTT. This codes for CTSRAMTANTEAFF.